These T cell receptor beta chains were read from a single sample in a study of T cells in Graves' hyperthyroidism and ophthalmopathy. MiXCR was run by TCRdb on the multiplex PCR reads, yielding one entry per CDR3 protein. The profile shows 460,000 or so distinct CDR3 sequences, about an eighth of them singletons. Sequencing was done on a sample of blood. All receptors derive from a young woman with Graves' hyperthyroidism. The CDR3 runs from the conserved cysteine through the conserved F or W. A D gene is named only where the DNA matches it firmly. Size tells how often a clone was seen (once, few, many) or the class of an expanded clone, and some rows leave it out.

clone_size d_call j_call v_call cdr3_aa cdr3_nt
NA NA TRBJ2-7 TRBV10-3 CAISPRLNQGGGYEQYF TGTGCCATCAGTCCCCGGCTTAACCAGGGTGGGGGCTACGAGCAGTACTTC
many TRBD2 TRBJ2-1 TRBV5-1 CASSLVGEGPYNEQFF TGCGCCAGCAGCTTGGTCGGGGAGGGCCCGTACAATGAGCAGTTCTTC
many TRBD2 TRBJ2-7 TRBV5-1 CASSLGSGSSYEQYF TGCGCCAGCAGCTTGGGTAGCGGGAGCTCCTACGAGCAGTACTTC
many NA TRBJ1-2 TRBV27 CASSPHSRSATRRYTF TGTGCCAGCAGCCCCCACTCGCGGAGCGCGACTAGACGCTACACCTTC
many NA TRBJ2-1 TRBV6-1 CASSSRPEVWYEQFF TGTGCCAGCAGTTCCCGACCCGAGGTATGGTATGAGCAGTTCTTC
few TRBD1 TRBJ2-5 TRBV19 CASSLLDRGQETQYF TGTGCCAGTAGTCTCCTGGACAGGGGGCAAGAGACCCAGTACTTC
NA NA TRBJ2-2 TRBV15 CDTSRDRLLMGGELFF TGTGACACCAGCAGAGATCGGCTACTAATGGGAGGGGAGCTGTTTTTT
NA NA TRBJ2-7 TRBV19 CASPGALHHEQYF TGTGCCAGTCCAGGGGCTCTCCACCACGAGCAGTACTTC
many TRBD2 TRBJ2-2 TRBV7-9 CASIPRNSGRKTGELFF TGTGCCAGCATCCCTAGGAATAGCGGGAGAAAAACCGGGGAGCTGTTTTTT
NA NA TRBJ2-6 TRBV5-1 CASSKKGTIAGANVLTF TGCGCCAGCAGTAAAAAGGGAACTATTGCCGGGGCCAACGTCCTGACTTTC
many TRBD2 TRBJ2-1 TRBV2 CASRTSGSFNEQFF TGTGCCAGTCGGACTAGCGGGAGCTTCAATGAGCAGTTCTTC
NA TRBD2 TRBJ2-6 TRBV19 CASRSLGLAGDLQGSGANVLTF TGTGCCAGTAGATCTCTGGGACTAGCGGGAGACCTTCAAGGCTCTGGGGCCAACGTCCTGACTTTC